Below are 18 T cell receptor beta chains sequenced from a single sample in a study of graft-versus-host responses after intestinal transplantation (dated by TCRdb to the early 2020s). No cognate antigen is known for these TCRs. This sample's time point label indicates: cells obtained before transplantation from donor or recipient. Receptor amplification or capture employed the immunoSEQ multiplex PCR assay. Not all clones reach the TCRdb copy of this immuneACCESS table, which keeps in-frame sequences only. Checked studies attribute under half of the gap to unresolved V genes and leave the rest unexplained. This sample lists around 100,000 clones; roughly 87% were detected once. 0.7% to 0.9% of the sample is in the top ten clones. Sample: unstimulated CD4+ T cells sorted from spleen or lymph node cells, taken before intestinal transplant. These receptors all stem from a human donor who received an intestinal transplant.

The chain couples TRBV11-2 to TRBJ1-4; 9 bases agree with TRBD1. Trimming took 5 bases from V and 8 from J; bases not matched to a gene: 9. CDR1 SGHAT and CDR2 FQNNGV come from the germline V gene. The CDR3 consists of 15 residues. This CDR3 reads CASSVNRGLGEKLFF. CDR3 bases: TGTGCCAGCAGCGTCAACAGGGGGCTCGGGGAAAAACTGTTTTTT.

V and J are TRBV6-5 and TRBJ1-3, with TRBD1 identical over 7 bases. Germline assignment: CDR1 MNHEY and CDR2 SVGAGI. The CDR3 consists of 13 residues. With 0 bases clipped from V and 8 bases from J, the junction kept 1 base outside the gene matches. The CDR3 region is CASSYSRGDTIYF. In DNA form, the CDR3 reads TGTGCCAGCAGTTACTCCAGGGGGGACACCATATATTTT.

This chain uses TRBV2 with TRBJ1-6, with D tentatively TRBD1 (6 bases). The germline gives CDR1 SNHLY, CDR2 FYNNEI. V was pared by 8 bases and J by 9 bases, with 20 bases between. The CDR3 is 15 residues long. Written as DNA, the CDR3 is TGTGCCAGCGGAAAGATGGGGGGGCAGGGTTCACCCCTCCACTTT. Amino acids: CASGKMGGQGSPLHF.

The chain recombines TRBV4-1 with TRBJ2-7; D may match TRBD1 or TRBD2 (5 bases each). The CDR3 consists of 15 residues. Per the germline V gene, CDR1 is MGHRA and CDR2 is YSYEKL. V gave up 1 base and J gave up 2 bases, with 12 bases separating them. CDR3 sequence reads: CASSQAYGATYEQYF. As DNA, the CDR3 is TGCGCCAGCAGCCAAGCTTACGGGGCTACCTACGAGCAGTACTTC.

The V and J genes are TRBV4-2 and TRBJ2-5, with 15 bases matching TRBD2. From germline, CDR1 is LGHNA and CDR2 YNFKEQ. This CDR3 is 17 amino acids long. J lost 9 bases, V lost 4 bases, and 12 bases had no gene match. The CDR3: CASSLTGTSGGQRAQYF. DNA of the CDR3: TGTGCCAGCAGCCTCACCGGGACTAGCGGGGGGCAGAGGGCCCAGTACTTC.

J is TRBJ2-3 and V is TRBV11-1; the match to TRBD2 covers 15 bases. CDR3 length: 16 residues. Germline V gives CDR1 SGHAT, CDR2 FQDESV (reference sequence). Losses at the gene ends were 5 bases for V and 4 bases for J; bases not matched to a gene: 4. The CDR3 coding sequence is TGTGCCAGCAGCGGACTAGCGGGGGGGCAACCAGATACGCAGTATTTT. It yields the protein CASSGLAGGQPDTQYF.

This rearrangement joins TRBV7-3 to TRBJ2-5; 9 bases fit TRBD1. The J call may be mistaken, given a closer DNA end match to TRBJ2-7. The CDR3 runs 15 residues. Germline V gene data show CDR1 as SGHTA and CDR2 as FQGTGA. CDR3 sequence: CASSRGTGSSYEQYF. As DNA, the CDR3 is TGTGCCAGCAGCCGCGGGACAGGGAGCTCCTACGAGCAGTACTTC.

V is TRBV18 and J is TRBJ2-5; 10 nucleotides align to TRBD1. The CDR3 is 16 amino acids. Germline trimming cut 3 bases from V and 4 bases from J; bases unmatched to any gene: 8. From germline, CDR1 is KGHSH and CDR2 LQKENI. The CDR3 sequence is CASSPGQGTGSETQYF. CDR3 nucleotides: TGTGCCAGCTCACCGGGACAGGGGACAGGGTCAGAGACCCAGTACTTC.

V is TRBV6-1 and J is TRBJ1-2; D unclear. The germline gives CDR1 MNHNS, CDR2 SASEGT. Trimming removed 1 base at V and 4 bases at J, with 13 bases between. CDR3 length equals 15 residues. The CDR3 DNA follows: TGTGCCAGCAGTGAAGTCCTCGAGACCCTCTATGGCTACACCTTC. Protein: CASSEVLETLYGYTF.

The CDR3 DNA reads as TGTGCCAGCAGCTTAGGCCTGCCGCCGTACTTC. This sequence encodes CASSLGLPPYF. The rearrangement links TRBV7-2 to TRBJ2-5; D is unresolved. The CDR3 sequence is 11 residues long. The V gene lost 1 base and the J gene lost 13 bases, with 10 bases spanning the gap. Germline V CDR1 and CDR2: SGHTA, FQGNSA.

This clone was observed a single time. The chain has TRBV6-6 and TRBJ2-4; perhaps TRBD2 as D (5 bases). Germline V CDR1 and CDR2: MNHNY, SVGAGI (reference sequence). CDR3 length: 12 amino acids. V lost 4 bases, J lost 11 bases, and 12 bases lay in between. CDR3 DNA sequence: TGTGCCAGCAGTTTGGCCCACGGGGTTCAGTACTTC. Translation gives CASSLAHGVQYF.

In its sample, this clone was seen once. This chain links TRBV7-2 with TRBJ2-1, with D possibly TRBD2 on 6 matching bases. V lost 1 base to trimming and J lost 5 bases, with 12 bases between them. This CDR3 has 15 residues. Germline CDR1 and CDR2: SGHTA and FQGNSA. In DNA form, the CDR3 reads TGTGCCAGCAGCTTAGTTCTTGGAGGGGACAATGAGCAGTTCTTC. Its translation is CASSLVLGGDNEQFF.

The chain uses TRBV9 and TRBJ1-1, with TRBD1 matching 9 bases. The CDR3 is 14 residues long. Germline assignment: CDR1 SGDLS and CDR2 YYNGEE. The trim removed 4 bases at V and 4 bases at J, leaving 5 bases unmatched. Written as DNA, the CDR3 is TGTGCCAGCAGCCGGACAGGGGCAACCACTGAAGCTTTCTTT. Translated: CASSRTGATTEAFF.

The chain couples TRBV7-9 to TRBJ2-1; D uncertain. Germline V gene sequence: CDR1 SEHNR, CDR2 FQNEAQ (reference sequence). The ends were cut back, 3 bases at V and 3 bases at J, with 3 bases in the middle. The CDR3 is 12 residues long. CDR3 protein: CASSFNYNEQFF. CDR3 DNA: TGTGCCAGCAGCTTCAACTACAATGAGCAGTTCTTC.

The chain joins TRBV2 to TRBJ1-3; D is possibly TRBD1 (6 bases). The CDR3 runs 15 residues. Per the germline V gene, CDR1 is SNHLY and CDR2 is FYNNEI. The V gene lost 6 bases and the J gene lost 1 base, with 13 bases spanning the gap. The CDR3 here is CASSKEQGSGNTIYF. The CDR3 DNA reads as TGTGCCAGCAGCAAAGAACAGGGTTCTGGAAACACCATATATTTT.

The chain uses TRBV5-1 and TRBJ1-4; the D gene is possibly TRBD1 (6 bases). The germline V gene encodes CDR1 SGHRS and CDR2 YFSETQ. The CDR3 has 15 residues. The V end lost 4 bases, the J end lost 8 bases, and 18 bases lay between the germline ends. Here the CDR3 DNA reads TGCGCCAGCAGCCGCCGGACTCCAGGGGACGAAAAACTGTTTTTT. Encoded protein: CASSRRTPGDEKLFF. Variable domain in full (rest from reference TRBV5-1 and TRBJ1-4): KAGVTQTPRYLIKTRGQQVTLSCSPISGHRSVSWYQQTPGQGLQFLFEYFSETQRNKGNFPGRFSGRQFSNSRSEMNVSTLELGDSALYLCASSRRTPGDEKLFFGSGTQLSVL.

The gene calls are TRBV5-1 and TRBJ2-3; D possibly corresponds to TRBD2 (5 bases). Germline V gives CDR1 SGHRS, CDR2 YFSETQ. The CDR3 totals 17 residues. The V and J ends lost 0 bases and 1 base respectively, with 15 bases between them. The CDR3 loop reads CASSLDSGPGGTDTQYF. CDR3 sequence (DNA): TGCGCCAGCAGCTTGGACTCCGGACCCGGGGGCACAGATACGCAGTATTTT.

The CDR3 DNA sequence: TGTGCCAGCAGCGTGGACAGGGAGAATCAGCCCCAGCATTTT. It translates to CASSVDRENQPQHF. The rearrangement joins TRBV2 to TRBJ1-5; 8 nucleotides line up with TRBD1. The CDR3 sequence is 14 residues long. V shed 6 bases, J shed 4 bases, and the junction held 5 bases outside the gene matches. CDR1 is SNHLY, CDR2 FYNNEI, per germline. The variable domain in full, completed from reference TRBV2 and TRBJ1-5, reads EPEVTQTPSHQVTQMGQEVILRCVPISNHLYFYWYRQILGQKVEFLVSFYNNEISEKSEIFDDQFSVERPDGSNFTLKIRSTKLEDSAMYFCASSVDRENQPQHFGDGTRLSIL.